A selection of T cell receptor beta chains follows, all from one sample in a study of blood T cell repertoires in COVID-19. Measured with immunoSEQ multiplex PCR; TCRdb has only the in-frame clones, and not every one. In the table there are 300,000 to 400,000 clones, 70% to 90% of which are singletons. Sequencing was carried out using PBMCs or T cells enriched from blood (not recorded which). The receptors originated from a woman aged 35 to 49 with acute COVID-19. CDR3s include the opening cysteine and the closing phenylalanine or tryptophan. Fields, in order: J gene, D gene, V gene, clone size, CDR3 DNA, CDR3 protein. D genes are given only for firm matches. Only part of the rows carry a size: once, few, many, or a class if the clone is expanded.

J: TRBJ1-2; D: TRBD1; V: TRBV7-9; size: NA; DNA: TGTGCCAGCAGCTTAGCGGGGGACAGGGGAACTAGCTATGGCTACACCTTC; CDR3: CASSLAGDRGTSYGYTF
J: TRBJ2-7; D: TRBD2; V: TRBV25-1; size: NA; DNA: TGTGCCAGCAGTGATTACCTGAGCGGGAGGGCCGACGAGCAGTACTTC; CDR3: CASSDYLSGRADEQYF
J: TRBJ2-4; D: TRBD1; V: TRBV5-6; size: NA; DNA: TGTGCCAGCAGCCCGATGACAGGGATTAAAAACATTCAGTACTTC; CDR3: CASSPMTGIKNIQYF
J: TRBJ1-3; D: NA; V: TRBV21-1; size: NA; DNA: TGTGCCAGCACCGACACGGAGGTCTCTGGAAACACCATATATTTT; CDR3: CASTDTEVSGNTIYF
J: TRBJ2-7; D: NA; V: TRBV3-1/TRBV3-2; size: NA; DNA: TGTGCCAGCAGCCAATCCTCTCCCTACGAGCAGTACTTC; CDR3: CASSQSSPYEQYF
J: TRBJ2-1; D: NA; V: TRBV19; size: NA; DNA: TGTGCCAGTAGTATCCCCGGGACTTACAATGAGCAGTTCTTC; CDR3: CASSIPGTYNEQFF
J: TRBJ2-7; D: NA; V: TRBV12-3/TRBV12-4; size: NA; DNA: TGTGCCAGCAGTCGGGTGGGGGCAGGCGAGCAGTACTTC; CDR3: CASSRVGAGEQYF
J: TRBJ1-2; D: NA; V: TRBV25-1; size: NA; DNA: TGTGCCAGCAGGGCCGGGTCTGGCTACACCTTC; CDR3: CASRAGSGYTF
J: TRBJ2-2; D: TRBD1; V: TRBV7-3; size: NA; DNA: TGTGCCAGCAGCTCTATCGAGAAGGGACAGGGAACCGGGGAGCTGTTTTTT; CDR3: CASSSIEKGQGTGELFF
J: TRBJ2-3; D: NA; V: TRBV20-1; size: NA; DNA: TGCAGTGCTAGTGGAGGGACAGATACGCAGTATTTT; CDR3: CSASGGTDTQYF
J: TRBJ1-1; D: TRBD1; V: TRBV5-8; size: NA; DNA: TGTGCCAGCAATCTACAGGGGCCCCACACTGAAGCTTTCTTT; CDR3: CASNLQGPHTEAFF
J: TRBJ2-1; D: TRBD1; V: TRBV29-1; size: NA; DNA: TGCAGCGTTGTAGGTAGGGACAGGGTCCCTGAGCAGTTCTTC; CDR3: CSVVGRDRVPEQFF
J: TRBJ2-1; D: TRBD2; V: TRBV3-1/TRBV3-2; size: NA; DNA: TGTGCCAGCAGCGCCCGGAGTAGCGGGCCCTACAATGAGCAGTTCTTC; CDR3: CASSARSSGPYNEQFF
J: TRBJ2-7; D: TRBD1; V: TRBV6-2/TRBV6-3; size: NA; DNA: TGTGCCAGCAGTAAGAGACCGGGACAGGTAACCTACGAGCAGTACTTC; CDR3: CASSKRPGQVTYEQYF
J: TRBJ2-1; D: NA; V: TRBV20-1; size: NA; DNA: TGCAGTGCTAGTGGTCTCAATGAGCAGTTCTTC; CDR3: CSASGLNEQFF
J: TRBJ1-5; D: NA; V: TRBV2; size: NA; DNA: TGTGCCAGCAGTTGGCAGGGGAGCAATCAGCCCCAGCATTTT; CDR3: CASSWQGSNQPQHF
J: TRBJ1-1; D: NA; V: TRBV7-9; size: NA; DNA: TGTGCCAGCAACCCCCGTGGCGACAGGGAAGCTTTCTTT; CDR3: CASNPRGDREAFF
J: TRBJ2-3; D: TRBD1; V: TRBV6-2/TRBV6-3; size: NA; DNA: TGTGCCAGCAGTCCCGGACAGGCAACAGATACGCAGTATTTT; CDR3: CASSPGQATDTQYF
J: TRBJ1-6; D: NA; V: TRBV18; size: NA; DNA: TGTGCCAGCTCACGGACCCAGGGATCTGATTCACCCCTCCACTTT; CDR3: CASSRTQGSDSPLHF
J: TRBJ1-1; D: TRBD1; V: TRBV28; size: NA; DNA: TGTGCCAGCATCGATACCAGGGGGCTAAACACTGAAGCTTTCTTT; CDR3: CASIDTRGLNTEAFF
J: TRBJ1-2; D: NA; V: TRBV9; size: NA; DNA: TGTGCCAGCAGCGTAGCTGGAGAGGGTTCGGATGGCTACACCTTC; CDR3: CASSVAGEGSDGYTF
J: TRBJ2-2; D: NA; V: TRBV6-5; size: NA; DNA: TGTGCCAGCAGTTACGAGGGTACGGACACCGGGGAGCTGTTTTTT; CDR3: CASSYEGTDTGELFF
J: TRBJ1-1; D: TRBD1; V: TRBV11-2; size: NA; DNA: TGTGCCAGCAGCTCAACGGGACAGGGGGTCGCTGAAGCTTTCTTT; CDR3: CASSSTGQGVAEAFF
J: TRBJ2-1; D: TRBD1; V: TRBV19; size: NA; DNA: TGTGCCAGTAGTTTGACAGGGCTTGATGAGCAGTTCTTC; CDR3: CASSLTGLDEQFF
J: TRBJ2-3; D: TRBD2; V: TRBV18; size: NA; DNA: TGTGCCAGCTCACGAGCTAGCGGGGGGGCCGCAGATACGCAGTATTTT; CDR3: CASSRASGGAADTQYF
J: TRBJ2-7; D: TRBD1; V: TRBV9; size: NA; DNA: TGTGCCAGCACACCGGGACAGGGGGCTTCCTACGAGCAGTACTTC; CDR3: CASTPGQGASYEQYF
J: TRBJ2-7; D: TRBD1; V: TRBV5-1; size: NA; DNA: TGCGCCAGCAGCTTCGAGCCCGGGGACAGGGGCTACGAGCAGTACTTC; CDR3: CASSFEPGDRGYEQYF
J: TRBJ2-1; D: NA; V: TRBV6-6; size: few; DNA: TGTGCCAGCAGTTTCGGGACAACATACAATGAGCAGTTCTTC; CDR3: CASSFGTTYNEQFF
J: TRBJ1-1; D: NA; V: TRBV27; size: NA; DNA: TGTGCCAGCAGTCCCAATACAGGGCTACGGACTGAAGCTTTCTTT; CDR3: CASSPNTGLRTEAFF
J: TRBJ2-2; D: TRBD2; V: TRBV7-2; size: NA; DNA: TGTGCCAGCACCCGGGCGGGGGGATACACCGGGGAGCTGTTTTTT; CDR3: CASTRAGGYTGELFF
J: TRBJ1-1; D: NA; V: TRBV21-1; size: NA; DNA: TGTGGGCCGGGGAGGAGTGACACTGAAGCTTTCTTT; CDR3: CGPGRSDTEAFF
J: TRBJ2-7; D: TRBD1; V: TRBV6-5; size: NA; DNA: TGTGCCAGCAGCCGGGACAGGGCACCAGAGAGGGAGCAGTACTTC; CDR3: CASSRDRAPEREQYF
J: TRBJ2-3; D: NA; V: TRBV5-1; size: NA; DNA: TGCGCCAGCAGCCCCCAAATAGGGGGTCCCACAGATACGCAGTATTTT; CDR3: CASSPQIGGPTDTQYF
J: TRBJ2-7; D: TRBD2; V: TRBV9; size: NA; DNA: TGTGCCAGCAGCGTATCGGGAGGACCAGCCTACGAGCAGTACTTC; CDR3: CASSVSGGPAYEQYF
J: TRBJ1-2; D: TRBD1; V: TRBV18; size: NA; DNA: TGTGCCAGCTCACCGTCGACAGGGCGGCCCTATGGCTACACCTTC; CDR3: CASSPSTGRPYGYTF
J: TRBJ1-2; D: NA; V: TRBV7-2; size: NA; DNA: TGTGCCAGCAGCCCAGGGGTTACCTATGGCTACACCTTC; CDR3: CASSPGVTYGYTF
J: TRBJ1-2; D: TRBD1; V: TRBV24-1; size: once; DNA: TGTGCCACCAGTGACACAGGGGGCGTATATGGCTACACCTTC; CDR3: CATSDTGGVYGYTF
J: TRBJ2-1; D: NA; V: TRBV7-9; size: NA; DNA: TGTGCCAGCAGCCCTCCCCCCCCAGAAAGCTCCTACAATGAGCAGTTCTTC; CDR3: CASSPPPPESSYNEQFF
J: TRBJ2-4; D: TRBD1; V: TRBV27; size: NA; DNA: TGTGCCAGCGGTAACAGGGGGCTTGGGGCCAAAAACATTCAGTACTTC; CDR3: CASGNRGLGAKNIQYF
J: TRBJ1-6; D: NA; V: TRBV12-3/TRBV12-4; size: NA; DNA: TGTGCCAGCAGTTCAGGGTACAATTCACCCCTCCACTTT; CDR3: CASSSGYNSPLHF
J: TRBJ1-1; D: NA; V: TRBV7-9; size: NA; DNA: TGTGCCAGCAGCTTGGACATGAACACTGAAGCTTTCTTT; CDR3: CASSLDMNTEAFF
J: TRBJ2-2; D: TRBD2; V: TRBV7-3; size: NA; DNA: TGTGCCAGCAGCCCGCGACTAGCGGCCGGGGAGCTGTTTTTT; CDR3: CASSPRLAAGELFF
J: TRBJ1-2; D: NA; V: TRBV27; size: NA; DNA: TGTGCCAGCAGTTCCGCAGGGTACGACCAGGTAGTCGGCTACACCTTC; CDR3: CASSSAGYDQVVGYTF
J: TRBJ1-2; D: NA; V: TRBV4-3; size: NA; DNA: TGCGCCAGCAGCCAAGTGGGGGCCGTCCAAGGAGGCTACACCTTC; CDR3: CASSQVGAVQGGYTF
J: TRBJ1-2; D: NA; V: TRBV28; size: once; DNA: TGTGCCAGCAGGACGGCCGGACAGAACTATGGCTACACCTTC; CDR3: CASRTAGQNYGYTF
J: TRBJ2-3; D: NA; V: TRBV18; size: NA; DNA: TGTGCCAGCTCACCCTTCCAGGAGGGCACAGATACGCAGTATTTT; CDR3: CASSPFQEGTDTQYF